These 10 T cell receptor beta chains were sequenced from one sample in a study of blood T cell repertoires in COVID-19. Measured with immunoSEQ multiplex PCR; TCRdb has only the in-frame clones, and not every one. This sample has around 30,000 clones, with over 70% found just once. The sequenced sample consisted of peripheral blood. The source is a woman in her 70s with active or convalescent COVID-19.

By frequency in the sample, this clone is medium-sized. V usage is TRBV7-8 and J usage is TRBJ1-1, with 7 positions matching TRBD1. V trimming: 4 bases; J trimming: 7 bases; junction bases outside the gene matches: 9. CDR1 SGHVS and CDR2 FQNEAQ come from the germline V gene. This CDR3 has 14 amino acids. CDR3 nucleotides: TGTGCCAGCAGCTCTGTCAGACAGGGCCTTGAAGCTTTCTTT. Translating it yields CASSSVRQGLEAFF.

The chain joins TRBV7-2 to TRBJ2-7, with 8 bases that match TRBD1. V lost 4 bases and J lost 5; bases outside the gene matches: 4. The CDR3 covers 13 residues. Germline V gene lookup returns CDR1 SGHTA and CDR2 FQGNSA. In nucleotides, the CDR3 is TGTGCCAGCAGCTCGACAGGGGAGAACGAGCAGTACTTC. This gives the protein CASSSTGENEQYF.

The V and J genes are TRBV19 and TRBJ1-5; D possibly corresponds to TRBD1 (5 bases). This CDR3 spans 13 amino acids. Per the germline V gene, CDR1 is LNHDA and CDR2 is SQIVND (reference sequence). The germline V and J ends were trimmed by 5 bases and 7 bases, with 12 bases remaining between them. CDR3 coding DNA: TGTGCCAGTAGTCGCGGGGGGTGGCAGCCCCAGCATTTT. Amino acids: CASSRGGWQPQHF. The full variable domain, with the rest looked up from reference TRBV19 and TRBJ1-5, is DGGITQSPKYLFRKEGQNVTLSCEQNLNHDAMYWYRQDPGQGLRLIYYSQIVNDFQKGDIAEGYSVSREKKESFPLTVTSAQKNPTAFYLCASSRGGWQPQHFGDGTRLSIL.

This sequence joins TRBV7-2 and TRBJ2-6; D perhaps matches TRBD1 (6 bases). Germline CDR1 is SGHTA and CDR2 is FQGNSA. The CDR3 has 17 amino acids. Trimming shortened V by 1 base and J by 1 base, and 11 bases separated the two germline ends. The CDR3 DNA reads TGTGCCAGCAGCTTAGGACAAACAGGGTCTGGGGCCAACGTCCTGACTTTC. Translated: CASSLGQTGSGANVLTF.

The chain combines TRBV10-2 with TRBJ2-1, with 8 bases lining up with TRBD2. Germline CDR1 is WSHSY and CDR2 is SAAADI. V gave up 2 bases and J gave up 4 bases; unmatched junction bases: 7. This CDR3 has 16 residues. The CDR3 DNA reads TGCGCCAGCAGTGAGAGCGCGGGAGGCTCGTACAATGAGCAGTTCTTC. Its protein is CASSESAGGSYNEQFF.

J is TRBJ2-2 and V is TRBV5-1; 8 nucleotides align to TRBD2. This CDR3 has 15 residues. CDR1 is SGHRS and CDR2 is YFSETQ in the germline V gene. Unmatched junction bases numbered 3, after V lost 0 bases and J lost 5 bases. CDR3 in amino acids: CASSLGTSRTGELFF. The CDR3 bases are TGCGCCAGCAGCTTGGGGACTAGCAGAACCGGGGAGCTGTTTTTT.

The chain is built from TRBV2 and TRBJ2-7; a weak D match, TRBD2 (6 bases). From germline, CDR1 is SNHLY and CDR2 FYNNEI. This CDR3 region has 14 residues. The V end was cut by 7 bases, the J end by 5 bases, with 18 bases between. CDR3 nucleotide sequence: TGTGCCAGCAAGGCGGGCGGGGTCCTCCACGAGCAGTACTTC. Its translation: CASKAGGVLHEQYF. Variable domain in full (rest from reference TRBV2 and TRBJ2-7): EPEVTQTPSHQVTQMGQEVILRCVPISNHLYFYWYRQILGQKVEFLVSFYNNEISEKSEIFDDQFSVERPDGSNFTLKIRSTKLEDSAMYFCASKAGGVLHEQYFGPGTRLTVT.

This rearrangement joins TRBV5-4 to TRBJ1-1; D unclear. There are 14 residues in the CDR3. The germline CDR1 and CDR2 sequences are SGHNT and YYREEE (reference sequence). Trimming stripped 4 bases from V and 0 bases from J, with 10 bases between. CDR3 sequence: CASSPQRMNTEAFF. The CDR3 nucleotides read TGTGCCAGCAGCCCGCAGAGGATGAACACTGAAGCTTTCTTT.

This clone was detected only once. The genes are TRBV4-1 and TRBJ2-7; 7 bases align to TRBD1. Germline assignment: CDR1 MGHRA and CDR2 YSYEKL. J gave up 2 bases and V 4 bases, and 5 bases lay outside the gene matches. The CDR3 length is 14 residues. In nucleotides, the CDR3 is TGCGCCAGCAGCCCCAGACAGGGAGCCTACGAGCAGTACTTC. Protein sequence: CASSPRQGAYEQYF.

CDR3 sequence reads: CASSLRGTASSYNEQFF. CDR3 nucleotide sequence: TGTGCCAGCAGTTTACGGGGGACCGCCAGCTCCTACAATGAGCAGTTCTTC. This rearrangement joins TRBV27 to TRBJ2-1, with TRBD2 as a possible D gene (6 bases). Germline CDR1 reads MNHEY; CDR2 reads SMNVEV (reference sequence). The CDR3 is made up of 17 amino acids. V was clipped by 2 bases and J by 0 bases, with 14 bases between them.